The 14 T cell receptor beta chains below all came from one sample that was sequenced in a study of Ad26.COV2.S vaccination and SARS-CoV-2 variants. Sequenced by immunoSEQ multiplex PCR; TCRdb stores in-frame clones only, minus some. The table includes some 640,000 clones, about 90% detected once. Treatment in this sample: 19 received Ad26.COV2.S at low or high dose, single or two shots; 5 received placebo; per-sample allocation not given. The investigators took samples on day 63 after the first vaccine or placebo injection. The specimen was peripheral blood, collected in a trial of Ad26.COV2.S vaccine versus placebo. These receptors all come from a person aged 18-65 years who received the Ad26.COV2.S COVID-19 vaccine or a placebo.

This clone has a single count. The chain couples TRBV9 to TRBJ1-4; D is ambiguous. Trimming took off 4 bases at V and 8 bases at J, with 15 bases between the two ends. The CDR3 runs to 14 residues. Germline-derived CDR1 and CDR2 are SGDLS and YYNGEE. The CDR3 loop reads CASSPLTRAEKLFF. CDR3 DNA sequence: TGTGCCAGCAGCCCACTCACACGGGCGGAAAAACTGTTTTTT. Full variable domain (outside the CDR3, taken from reference TRBV9 and TRBJ1-4): DSGVTQTPKHLITATGQRVTLRCSPRSGDLSVYWYQQSLDQGLQFLIQYYNGEERAKGNILERFSAQQFPDLHSELNLSSLELGDSALYFCASSPLTRAEKLFFGSGTQLSVL.

This rearrangement joins TRBV3-1 (or the pseudogene TRBV3-2) to TRBJ2-7; D gene ambiguous. Trimming left V 5 bases short and J 2 bases short, with 10 bases between. The CDR3 loop spans 13 amino acids. Germline V gives CDR1 LGHDT, CDR2 YNNKEL (reference sequence). CDR3 sequence (DNA): TGTGCCAGCAGCTCTTATTCAGCCTACGAGCAGTACTTC. As protein: CASSSYSAYEQYF.

This rearrangement joins TRBV30 to TRBJ1-4; 8 bases map to TRBD1. Trimming at V came to 0 bases and at J to 3 bases, leaving 0 bases not matched to a gene. This CDR3 region has 14 residues. Germline CDR1 is GTSNPN and CDR2 is SVGIG (reference sequence). This CDR3 reads CAWSVTGANEKLFF. In DNA, the CDR3 is TGTGCCTGGAGTGTGACAGGGGCTAATGAAAAACTGTTTTTT.

The V call is TRBV29-1, the J call TRBJ1-1; unclear D gene. The CDR3 is 12 amino acids. CDR1 and CDR2 from the germline V gene are SQVTM and ANQGSEA. Trimming removed 4 bases from V and 4 bases from J, with 10 bases in between. CDR3 sequence: CSVAVGVTEAFF. DNA for the CDR3: TGCAGCGTTGCGGTTGGGGTCACTGAAGCTTTCTTT.

The chain employs TRBV5-4 and TRBJ2-3; 10 nucleotides align to TRBD2. The germline gives CDR1 SGHNT, CDR2 YYREEE (reference sequence). V was pared by 2 bases and J by 3 bases, with 6 bases of the junction left unmatched. This CDR3 comprises 16 residues. The CDR3 nucleotides are TGTGCCAGCAGCTTACGGCTAGCGGGGGCAACAGATACGCAGTATTTT. Residues: CASSLRLAGATDTQYF.

The chain has TRBV14 and TRBJ2-7, with D perhaps TRBD2 (5 bases). The CDR3 loop spans 13 amino acids. Trimming took 4 bases from V and 2 from J, leaving 9 bases between them. Germline CDR1 reads SGHDN; CDR2 reads FVKESK. The CDR3, as DNA: TGTGCCAGCAGCCTCGACGGGACCTACGAGCAGTACTTC. Protein: CASSLDGTYEQYF.

This chain joins TRBV7-2 and TRBJ1-5; 12 nucleotides line up with TRBD1. V lost 5 bases to trimming and J lost 7 bases; unmatched junction nucleotides: 3. This CDR3 has 14 residues. From germline, CDR1 is SGHTA and CDR2 FQGNSA. This chain's CDR3 is CASSQGQGAQPQHF. CDR3 coding DNA: TGTGCCAGCAGCCAGGGACAGGGGGCGCAGCCCCAGCATTTT.

This chain uses TRBV2 with TRBJ1-2; D is undetermined. The V gene lost 0 bases and the J gene lost 4 bases, with 12 bases spanning the gap. The CDR3 covers 15 residues. The germline V gene has CDR1 SNHLY and CDR2 FYNNEI. CDR3 bases: TGTGCCAGCAGTGAAGCGCTTCAGGAGACCTATGGCTACACCTTC. This gives the protein CASSEALQETYGYTF. Combining the CDR3 with reference TRBV2 and TRBJ1-2 gives the whole variable domain EPEVTQTPSHQVTQMGQEVILRCVPISNHLYFYWYRQILGQKVEFLVSFYNNEISEKSEIFDDQFSVERPDGSNFTLKIRSTKLEDSAMYFCASSEALQETYGYTFGSGTRLTVV.

This clone has just a few counts. This chain connects TRBV7-2 to TRBJ2-2; no clear D. The CDR3 spans 15 residues. Germline V gene lookup returns CDR1 SGHTA and CDR2 FQGNSA. Trimming pared 5 bases from V and 4 bases from J, leaving 14 bases between. The CDR3 loop reads CASSPARFGTGELFF. DNA for the CDR3: TGTGCCAGCAGCCCCGCCCGGTTTGGCACCGGGGAGCTGTTTTTT.

This clone was seen more than once but under ten times. The chain recombines TRBV4-3 with TRBJ2-7; D is undetermined. Trimming removed 0 bases from V and 4 bases from J, with 10 bases in between. Germline-derived CDR1 and CDR2 are LGHNA and YSLEER. CDR3 size: 14 residues. CDR3 sequence (DNA): TGCGCCAGCAGCCAAGATTTGGCTGCGTACGAGCAGTACTTC. Protein: CASSQDLAAYEQYF.

This clone has just a few counts. The chain joins TRBV7-2 to TRBJ1-2, with D tentatively TRBD1 (5 bases). The CDR3 consists of 15 residues. Germline assignment: CDR1 SGHTA and CDR2 FQGNSA. V was clipped by 5 bases and J by 4 bases, with 17 bases between them. CDR3 in DNA: TGTGCCAGCAGCCCCGGGGAGGGGATGGGCTATGGCTACACCTTC. Its translation is CASSPGEGMGYGYTF.

The rearrangement joins TRBV4-1 to TRBJ2-5; D remains unclear. The CDR3 extends over 16 amino acids. V was pared by 1 base and J by 2 bases, with 14 bases between. Per the germline V gene, CDR1 is MGHRA and CDR2 is YSYEKL. CDR3 bases: TGCGCCAGCAGCCAAGTTCGATCGCTCTTACAAGAGACCCAGTACTTC. Translating it yields CASSQVRSLLQETQYF.

The chain joins TRBV5-1 to TRBJ1-1; tentative D call: TRBD1 (5 bases). Trimming took 0 bases from V and 3 from J, leaving 15 bases between them. Germline assignment: CDR1 SGHRS and CDR2 YFSETQ. This CDR3 is built from 16 residues. CDR3 bases: TGCGCCAGCAGCTTGGACCCCCAGGGAGTGCACACTGAAGCTTTCTTT. Amino acid sequence: CASSLDPQGVHTEAFF.

The V call is TRBV19, the J call TRBJ1-6; 8 bases are shared with TRBD1. The length of the CDR3 is 15 residues. Trimming took 7 bases from V and 9 from J; bases not matched to a gene: 11. In germline, CDR1 is LNHDA, CDR2 SQIVND (reference sequence). Here the CDR3 reads CASTQDREFSSPLHF. The CDR3 bases are TGTGCCAGTACCCAGGACAGGGAATTTTCTTCACCCCTCCACTTT.